The 24 T cell receptor beta chains listed next were all sequenced from one sample in a study of blood T cell repertoires in COVID-19 (dated by TCRdb to the early 2020s). Libraries were prepared through the immunoSEQ multiplex PCR assay. The table was pulled from immuneACCESS by TCRdb, which kept in-frame rearrangements only. Such tables lose some clones; where checked, under half of the loss comes from unresolved V genes, and the rest has no known cause. This sample is represented by about 470,000 clones; roughly nine tenths of them were singletons. The ten biggest clones cover 0.7% of the sample. Sequencing was done on a sample of PBMCs or T cells enriched from blood (not recorded which). These receptors all stem from a woman aged 18-29 years who had recovered from COVID-19.

The V and J genes are TRBV2 and TRBJ2-1; a possible D gene is TRBD2 (6 bases). This CDR3 has 14 amino acids. Looked up from germline, CDR1 is SNHLY and CDR2 is FYNNEI. V lost 7 bases and J 5 bases, leaving 15 bases between the germline ends. CDR3 coding DNA: TGTGCCAGCAATCAGGACTACCTAAACAATGAGCAGTTCTTC. Protein sequence: CASNQDYLNNEQFF.

The rearrangement uses TRBV14 and TRBJ2-3, with D unresolved. Trimming took 0 bases from V and 4 from J, leaving 8 bases between them. Germline CDR1 SGHDN, CDR2 FVKESK. The CDR3 spans 14 residues. The CDR3, as DNA: TGTGCCAGCAGCCAAGACTGGCAAGCAGATACGCAGTATTTT. Its protein is CASSQDWQADTQYF.

The chain combines TRBV5-1 with TRBJ2-6; the match to TRBD2 covers 8 bases. The germline V gene has CDR1 SGHRS and CDR2 YFSETQ. This CDR3 is built from 19 residues. The V and J ends lost 0 bases and 2 bases, in that order; junction bases with no gene match: 10. DNA of the CDR3: TGCGCCAGCAGCTTGGTCCCGGGGGGGGGCGAAGCTGGGGCCAACGTCCTGACTTTC. Residues: CASSLVPGGGEAGANVLTF.

J is TRBJ1-1 and V is TRBV21-1; no DNA check was done on the table's D call, TRBD1. TRBV21-1 is a pseudogene segment. The CDR3 runs 13 residues. In DNA, the CDR3 is TGTGCCAGCAGCTTCCAGGGCGGCACTGAAGCTTTCTTT. It codes for CASSFQGGTEAFF.

This clone was seen once. The chain recombines TRBV5-6 with TRBJ2-3, with 7 positions matching TRBD1. In germline, CDR1 is SGHDT, CDR2 YYEEEE. The J segment lost 1 base and the V segment lost 4 bases, leaving 6 bases of the junction unmatched. The CDR3 consists of 15 residues. CDR3 sequence (DNA): TGTGCCAGCAGCGTATGGGACAGAGGCACAGATACGCAGTATTTT. This translates into CASSVWDRGTDTQYF.

The J gene is TRBJ2-7, the V gene TRBV7-2; 7 bases are a match to TRBD1. Germline CDR1 SGHTA, CDR2 FQGNSA. The CDR3 extends over 14 amino acids. After removal of 5 bases from V and 9 bases from J, the junction contained 13 bases not matched to a gene. The CDR3: CASSPTGTDRLQYF. The CDR3 DNA reads as TGTGCCAGCAGCCCCACTGGGACAGACCGACTGCAGTACTTC.

This rearrangement joins TRBV15 to TRBJ1-5, with D perhaps TRBD1 (6 bases). CDR3 length: 18 residues. CDR1 LNHNV and CDR2 YYDKDF come from the germline V gene (reference sequence). V lost 5 bases, J lost 4 bases, and 24 bases lay in between. The CDR3 nucleotides read TGTGCCACCAGCCCTTCGAACAGGGCCTCTTTGGGGAATCAGCCCCAGCATTTT. This codes for CATSPSNRASLGNQPQHF.

V usage is TRBV5-1 and J usage is TRBJ1-2, with D perhaps TRBD1 (5 bases). V lost 3 bases and J lost 3, with 12 bases in between. The length of the CDR3 is 14 residues. Germline CDR1 is SGHRS and CDR2 is YFSETQ. The CDR3 region has the DNA TGCGCCAGCAGCTCAGACCCGGGGGACTATGGCTACACCTTC. This sequence encodes CASSSDPGDYGYTF.

The DNA for the CDR3 is TGTGCCAGCAGCTTAGATTTTGGAGGATATGGCTACACCTTC. This sequence encodes CASSLDFGGYGYTF. The V call is TRBV11-2, the J call TRBJ1-2; D is undetermined. CDR1 is SGHAT and CDR2 is FQNNGV in the germline V gene. The CDR3 runs 14 residues. Deletions cut 0 bases from V and 5 bases from J, with 10 bases between. The complete variable domain, with remaining parts taken from reference TRBV11-2 and TRBJ1-2, reads EAGVAQSPRYKIIEKRQSVAFWCNPISGHATLYWYQQILGQGPKLLIQFQNNGVVDDSQLPKDRFSAERLKGVDSTLKIQPAKLEDSAVYLCASSLDFGGYGYTFGSGTRLTVV.

This sequence joins TRBV4-1 and TRBJ2-1, with 10 bases matching TRBD1. From germline, CDR1 is MGHRA and CDR2 YSYEKL. V shed 0 bases and J 7 bases; nucleotides not matched to a gene: 15. The CDR3 extends over 19 amino acids. CDR3: CASSQDSLPGTGAGNEQFF. The DNA of the CDR3 is TGCGCCAGCAGCCAAGATTCCTTACCCGGGACAGGGGCCGGAAATGAGCAGTTCTTC.

The chain carries TRBV7-9 and TRBJ2-7; tentative D call: TRBD1 (5 bases). The germline CDR1 and CDR2 sequences are SEHNR and FQNEAQ (reference sequence). This CDR3 is 14 amino acids long. Trimming stripped 3 bases from V and 5 bases from J, with 14 bases between. CDR3 sequence reads: CASSFGQGIDEQYF. The CDR3 DNA follows: TGTGCCAGCAGCTTTGGGCAGGGTATCGACGAGCAGTACTTC.

This clone was observed once. V and J are TRBV19 and TRBJ1-1, with 10 bases identical to TRBD1. This CDR3 is 14 amino acids long. The ends lost 1 base at V and 6 bases at J; junction bases unmatched: 2. CDR1 is LNHDA, CDR2 SQIVND, per germline (reference sequence). The CDR3 is CASSIAGQGAEAFF. In DNA, the CDR3 is TGTGCCAGTAGTATAGCCGGACAGGGGGCTGAAGCTTTCTTT.

J is TRBJ1-2 and V is TRBV7-9; 12 nucleotides line up with TRBD1. The CDR3 extends over 15 amino acids. Trimming at V came to 5 bases and at J to 6 bases, leaving 7 bases not matched to a gene. Germline V gene data show CDR1 as SEHNR and CDR2 as FQNEAQ (reference sequence). The CDR3 DNA follows: TGTGCCAGCAGCCTCGGGACAGGGGGCAAGAATGGCTACACCTTC. Its translation is CASSLGTGGKNGYTF.

V and J are TRBV7-8 and TRBJ1-2, with D tentatively TRBD1 (6 bases). Germline V gene data show CDR1 as SGHVS and CDR2 as FQNEAQ. The V and J ends lost 3 bases and 8 bases respectively, with 19 bases between them. This CDR3 comprises 15 residues. The CDR3 nucleotides are TGTGCCAGCAGCTTTCCGGGCAGGGGTCGCCACGGCTACACCTTC. This sequence encodes CASSFPGRGRHGYTF.

J is TRBJ1-2 and V is TRBV4-2; 7 bases line up with TRBD1. The CDR3 runs 16 residues. V lost 2 bases, J lost 3 bases, and 9 bases stayed unmatched. CDR1 and CDR2 from the germline V gene are LGHNA and YNFKEQ. CDR3 DNA sequence: TGTGCCAGCAGCCAACCGGCCCACAGGGGATACTATGGCTACACCTTC. It is translated as CASSQPAHRGYYGYTF.

In DNA, the CDR3 is TGTGCCAGCAGCTATGGGGGGACTAATGAAAAACTGTTTTTT. Protein sequence: CASSYGGTNEKLFF. V gene TRBV11-2 combines with J gene TRBJ1-4; tentative D call: TRBD1 (5 bases). Germline values: CDR1 SGHAT, CDR2 FQNNGV. This CDR3 comprises 14 residues. V was cut by 4 bases and J by 2 bases, with 8 bases left in between.

J is TRBJ2-5 and V is TRBV27, with 9 nucleotides matching TRBD2. The ends lost 6 bases at V and 5 bases at J; junction bases unmatched: 10. The CDR3 has 15 residues. Looked up from germline, CDR1 is MNHEY and CDR2 is SMNVEV (reference sequence). CDR3 protein: CASRPGLAGPETQYF. As DNA, the CDR3 is TGTGCCAGCAGGCCTGGGCTAGCGGGGCCTGAGACCCAGTACTTC.

This clone was observed once. The gene calls are TRBV25-1 and TRBJ2-7; TRBD2 matches 7 bases. CDR3 size: 14 residues. The V segment lost 5 bases and the J segment 1 base; nucleotides outside the gene matches: 5. The germline CDR1 and CDR2 sequences are MGHDK and SYGVNS. The CDR3: CASSLIGGSYEQYF. CDR3 nucleotide sequence: TGTGCCAGCAGTTTAATCGGGGGGTCCTACGAGCAGTACTTC.

The chain carries TRBV7-2 and TRBJ2-3; 14 positions match TRBD2. This CDR3 is 16 amino acids long. The germline CDR1 and CDR2 sequences are SGHTA and FQGNSA. With 3 bases clipped from V and 5 bases from J, the junction kept 4 bases outside the gene matches. CDR3 residues: CASSLWTSGGRDTQYF. In DNA, the CDR3 is TGTGCCAGCAGCTTGTGGACTAGCGGGGGGAGAGATACGCAGTATTTT.

The rearrangement joins TRBV2 to TRBJ2-7, with a possible D match to TRBD1 (6 bases). This CDR3 has 15 amino acids. Germline loops: CDR1 SNHLY, CDR2 FYNNEI. V shed 6 bases and J shed 4 bases, with 19 bases lying between them. CDR3 bases: TGTGCCAGCAGGGGGCTCAGGGGACCGACGTACGAGCAGTACTTC. It yields the protein CASRGLRGPTYEQYF.

V and J are TRBV11-2 and TRBJ1-4, with D perhaps matching TRBD1 (6 bases). The CDR3 sequence is 15 residues long. Germline V lookup: CDR1 SGHAT, CDR2 FQNNGV. The germline V and J ends were trimmed by 3 bases and 6 bases, with 14 bases remaining between them. The CDR3 DNA is TGTGCCAGCAGCTTGGGGGCGGGTGGGGATGAAAAACTGTTTTTT. Its protein is CASSLGAGGDEKLFF.

The chain employs TRBV5-4 and TRBJ2-7; D is possibly TRBD2 (6 bases). The germline gives CDR1 SGHNT, CDR2 YYREEE (reference sequence). CDR3 length: 15 residues. Trimming removed 4 bases from V and 2 bases from J, with 16 bases in between. The CDR3 here is CASSPSAQETYEQYF. CDR3 DNA: TGTGCCAGCAGCCCTAGCGCTCAGGAGACCTACGAGCAGTACTTC.

A single count supports this clone. This chain joins TRBV2 and TRBJ1-2; 7 bases agree with TRBD1. CDR1 and CDR2 from the germline V gene are SNHLY and FYNNEI. After removal of 11 bases from V and 12 bases from J, the junction contained 15 bases not matched to a gene. The CDR3 loop spans 12 amino acids. CDR3 in amino acids: CASLGTALLNTF. CDR3 in DNA: TGTGCCTCCCTAGGGACAGCTCTTCTAAACACCTTC. The full variable domain, rest sourced from reference TRBV2 and TRBJ1-2, is EPEVTQTPSHQVTQMGQEVILRCVPISNHLYFYWYRQILGQKVEFLVSFYNNEISEKSEIFDDQFSVERPDGSNFTLKIRSTKLEDSAMYFCASLGTALLNTFGSGTRLTVV.

This clone was found a few times. The V call is TRBV5-4, the J call TRBJ2-1; D remains unclear. The germline V gene encodes CDR1 SGHNT and CDR2 YYREEE (reference sequence). Trimming shortened V by 3 bases and J by 10 bases, and 14 bases separated the two germline ends. The CDR3 runs 13 residues. CDR3 bases: TGTGCCAGCAGCTCGAGACCCCCGGAGGAGCAGTTCTTC. Its translation: CASSSRPPEEQFF.